The T cell receptor (beta chain) under discussion was sequenced for a study of blood T cell repertoires in COVID-19. Overall study: COVID-19 samples collected from the United States, Italy and Spain covered acute and convalescent phases.

Assay used: immunoSEQ multiplex PCR; TCRdb lists only in-frame clones, some missing. The sample shows 230,000 or so clones, roughly 89% of them seen only once. The germline V gene encodes CDR1 MGHRA and CDR2 YSYEKL. The ends were cut back, 4 bases at V and 8 bases at J, with 17 bases in the middle. The CDR3 is made up of 15 amino acids. This clone came up once. This sequence joins TRBV4-1 and TRBJ1-4; D is perhaps TRBD1 (5 bases). Sequenced sample: peripheral blood. The receptor's source is a woman aged 40 to 50 who had recovered from COVID-19. In nucleotides, the CDR3 is TGCGCCAGCAGCCCCCGGGGGACTCGAGGGGAAAAACTGTTTTTT. It encodes CASSPRGTRGEKLFF.